A selection of T cell receptor beta chains follows, all from one sample in a study of blood T cell repertoires in COVID-19. Produced via immunoSEQ multiplex PCR; TCRdb's table is partial and in-frame only. The sample includes 15,000 or so clones, roughly 92% of them seen just once. Sequenced input: peripheral blood. The origin of the receptors is a human donor with active COVID-19. The donor label of this sample is uncertain. Both conserved end residues are part of each CDR3. Each record gives: J gene, D gene, clone size, V gene, CDR3 protein, CDR3 DNA. D genes are given only for firm matches. A row's size may be missing; if present it is once, few, many or a size class.

j_gene: TRBJ1-1; d_gene: TRBD1; abundance: NA; v_gene: TRBV5-1; CDR3aa: CASRGGRDRGPDTEAFF; CDR3nt: TGCGCCAGCAGAGGGGGCCGGGACAGGGGGCCGGACACTGAAGCTTTCTTT
j_gene: TRBJ2-5; d_gene: NA; abundance: NA; v_gene: TRBV14; CDR3aa: CASRPGGTYSTQYF; CDR3nt: TGTGCCAGCAGACCCGGAGGGACCTACTCAACCCAGTACTTC
j_gene: TRBJ1-3; d_gene: TRBD1; abundance: few; v_gene: TRBV5-6; CDR3aa: CASSYRGGNTIYF; CDR3nt: TGTGCCAGCAGCTACAGGGGAGGAAACACCATATATTTT
j_gene: TRBJ2-7; d_gene: TRBD1; abundance: NA; v_gene: TRBV6-8; CDR3aa: CASSYSRDRGDEQYF; CDR3nt: TGTGCCAGCAGTTACTCGAGGGACAGGGGAGACGAGCAGTACTTC
j_gene: TRBJ2-7; d_gene: NA; abundance: NA; v_gene: TRBV7-2; CDR3aa: CASSPQSQGYEQYF; CDR3nt: TGTGCCAGCAGCCCACAATCCCAGGGCTACGAGCAGTACTTC
j_gene: TRBJ1-2; d_gene: NA; abundance: NA; v_gene: TRBV7-9; CDR3aa: CASSRPEDYGYTF; CDR3nt: TGTGCCAGCAGCCGACCCGAGGACTATGGCTACACCTTC
j_gene: TRBJ2-5; d_gene: NA; abundance: NA; v_gene: TRBV10-3; CDR3aa: CAISVVAGETQYF; CDR3nt: TGTGCCATCAGCGTGGTGGCAGGAGAGACCCAGTACTTC
j_gene: TRBJ1-5; d_gene: NA; abundance: NA; v_gene: TRBV2; CDR3aa: CASSRDMNSNQPQHF; CDR3nt: TGTGCCAGCAGCCGGGACATGAATAGCAATCAGCCCCAGCATTTT
j_gene: TRBJ1-5; d_gene: NA; abundance: NA; v_gene: TRBV6-5; CDR3aa: CASGYRGNQPQHF; CDR3nt: TGTGCCAGCGGGTATAGGGGGAATCAGCCCCAGCATTTT
j_gene: TRBJ1-4; d_gene: TRBD1; abundance: few; v_gene: TRBV2; CDR3aa: CASSEAGGTGGKLFF; CDR3nt: TGTGCCAGCAGTGAAGCAGGAGGGACAGGAGGAAAACTGTTTTTT
j_gene: TRBJ1-4; d_gene: TRBD1; abundance: NA; v_gene: TRBV2; CDR3aa: CASRRDSSNEKLFF; CDR3nt: TGTGCCAGCAGAAGGGACAGCTCTAATGAAAAACTGTTTTTT
j_gene: TRBJ2-3; d_gene: TRBD1; abundance: NA; v_gene: TRBV5-1; CDR3aa: CASSQTLWTGGRGDTQYF; CDR3nt: TGCGCCAGCAGCCAAACCCTGTGGACAGGGGGGAGGGGAGATACGCAGTATTTT
j_gene: TRBJ2-2; d_gene: NA; abundance: NA; v_gene: TRBV19; CDR3aa: CASKAVNTGELFF; CDR3nt: TGTGCCAGTAAGGCGGTAAACACCGGGGAGCTGTTTTTT
j_gene: TRBJ2-3; d_gene: TRBD2; abundance: NA; v_gene: TRBV7-9; CDR3aa: CASSLEAGGTDTQYF; CDR3nt: TGTGCCAGCAGCTTAGAGGCGGGAGGGACAGATACGCAGTATTTT
j_gene: TRBJ2-3; d_gene: NA; abundance: NA; v_gene: TRBV5-1; CDR3aa: CASSSTGTLSTDTQYF; CDR3nt: TGCGCCAGCAGCTCTACCGGGACTCTTAGCACAGATACGCAGTATTTT
j_gene: TRBJ2-1; d_gene: NA; abundance: NA; v_gene: TRBV15; CDR3aa: CATSRDQSGPQMGEQFF; CDR3nt: TGTGCCACCAGCAGAGACCAAAGCGGGCCCCAGATGGGTGAGCAGTTCTTC
j_gene: TRBJ1-5; d_gene: NA; abundance: NA; v_gene: TRBV3-1/TRBV3-2; CDR3aa: CASSQDLAVNQPQHF; CDR3nt: TGTGCCAGCAGCCAAGATTTGGCAGTCAATCAGCCCCAGCATTTT
j_gene: TRBJ1-1; d_gene: TRBD1; abundance: NA; v_gene: TRBV14; CDR3aa: CASSFDRVRSEAFF; CDR3nt: TGTGCCAGCAGCTTTGACAGGGTGAGGTCTGAAGCTTTCTTT
j_gene: TRBJ2-3; d_gene: NA; abundance: NA; v_gene: TRBV30; CDR3aa: CAWAPGDTQYF; CDR3nt: TGTGCCTGGGCACCCGGAGATACGCAGTATTTT
j_gene: TRBJ1-6; d_gene: NA; abundance: NA; v_gene: TRBV7-6; CDR3aa: CASSSRGQFGSPLHF; CDR3nt: TGTGCCAGCAGCTCGCGAGGACAGTTTGGCTCACCCCTCCACTTT
j_gene: TRBJ2-3; d_gene: TRBD2; abundance: NA; v_gene: TRBV7-2; CDR3aa: CASSQLGGFSTDTQYF; CDR3nt: TGTGCCAGCAGCCAACTGGGGGGGTTTAGCACAGATACGCAGTATTTT
j_gene: TRBJ2-1; d_gene: NA; abundance: NA; v_gene: TRBV10-1; CDR3aa: CASSEQVEGNEQFF; CDR3nt: TGCGCCAGCAGTGAACAGGTGGAGGGCAATGAGCAGTTCTTC
j_gene: TRBJ2-1; d_gene: NA; abundance: NA; v_gene: TRBV28; CDR3aa: CASSPNSWGQSSEQFF; CDR3nt: TGTGCCAGCAGTCCCAACAGTTGGGGCCAGTCCAGTGAGCAGTTCTTC
j_gene: TRBJ2-2; d_gene: TRBD2; abundance: NA; v_gene: TRBV9; CDR3aa: CASSPRGTVGSGTNAGELFF; CDR3nt: TGTGCCAGCAGCCCAAGAGGGACGGTAGGGAGCGGGACGAACGCCGGGGAGCTGTTTTTT
j_gene: TRBJ1-5; d_gene: TRBD1; abundance: once; v_gene: TRBV18; CDR3aa: CASSLGQGAVQPQHF; CDR3nt: TGTGCCAGCTCACTCGGACAGGGGGCAGTTCAGCCCCAGCATTTT
j_gene: TRBJ1-5; d_gene: TRBD1; abundance: NA; v_gene: TRBV19; CDR3aa: CASSKTGDSNQPQHF; CDR3nt: TGTGCCAGTAGTAAGACAGGGGATAGCAATCAGCCCCAGCATTTT
j_gene: TRBJ2-7; d_gene: NA; abundance: NA; v_gene: TRBV7-2; CDR3aa: CASSLEGLGYSYEQYF; CDR3nt: TGTGCCAGCAGCTTAGAGGGGCTAGGGTACTCCTACGAGCAGTACTTC
j_gene: TRBJ1-5; d_gene: NA; abundance: NA; v_gene: TRBV27; CDR3aa: CASGTTDSSNQPQHF; CDR3nt: TGTGCCAGCGGGACTACGGACAGTAGCAATCAGCCCCAGCATTTT
j_gene: TRBJ2-5; d_gene: NA; abundance: NA; v_gene: TRBV4-3; CDR3aa: CASSQDGAVPGTQYF; CDR3nt: TGCGCCAGCAGCCAAGATGGGGCAGTACCAGGGACCCAGTACTTC
j_gene: TRBJ2-5; d_gene: TRBD2; abundance: NA; v_gene: TRBV5-8; CDR3aa: CASGESASGETQYF; CDR3nt: TGTGCCAGCGGGGAATCTGCTAGCGGAGAGACCCAGTACTTC
j_gene: TRBJ2-1; d_gene: TRBD1; abundance: once; v_gene: TRBV14; CDR3aa: CASRRTGEGYNEQFF; CDR3nt: TGTGCCAGCAGGCGGACAGGGGAAGGGTACAATGAGCAGTTCTTC
j_gene: TRBJ2-7; d_gene: NA; abundance: NA; v_gene: TRBV7-8; CDR3aa: CASSLGPADSYEQYF; CDR3nt: TGTGCCAGCTCCCTGGGTCCAGCGGATTCCTACGAGCAGTACTTC
j_gene: TRBJ1-5; d_gene: NA; abundance: NA; v_gene: TRBV4-1; CDR3aa: CASSQQTGRNQPQHF; CDR3nt: TGCGCCAGCAGCCAACAGACAGGTCGCAATCAGCCCCAGCATTTT
j_gene: TRBJ2-2; d_gene: NA; abundance: once; v_gene: TRBV5-4; CDR3aa: CASSREQGEDTGELFF; CDR3nt: TGTGCCAGCAGCCGTGAACAGGGCGAGGACACCGGGGAGCTGTTTTTT
j_gene: TRBJ2-7; d_gene: TRBD2; abundance: NA; v_gene: TRBV11-2; CDR3aa: CASSSLRSSGSLNEQYF; CDR3nt: TGTGCCAGCAGCTCTCTACGGTCTAGCGGGAGTCTCAACGAGCAGTACTTC
j_gene: TRBJ1-5; d_gene: NA; abundance: few; v_gene: TRBV5-1; CDR3aa: CASSLAGGNQPQHF; CDR3nt: TGCGCCAGCAGCTTGGCCGGGGGCAATCAGCCCCAGCATTTT